A selection of T cell receptor beta chains follows, all from one sample in a study of lymphopenia after photon versus proton radiotherapy. TCRdb's table, derived via immunoSEQ multiplex PCR, lists solely in-frame clones and lacks some. The sample carries roughly 58,000 clones, roughly 87% recorded once. Here the sequenced sample was peripheral blood, taken from a patient treated with proton-based radiotherapy. These receptors were obtained from a man older than 75 with esophageal cancer. Each CDR3 is given with its conserved first and last residue. A D gene is named only where the DNA matches it firmly. Only part of the rows carry a size: once, few, many, or a class if the clone is expanded.

V,D,size,J,CDR3,DNA
TRBV7-9,TRBD2,-,TRBJ2-6,CATTPFSGGATGANVLTF,TGTGCCACAACCCCTTTTAGCGGGGGGGCCACTGGGGCCAACGTCCTGACTTTC
TRBV5-1,TRBD1,-,TRBJ1-1,CASSLPQGAGEAFF,TGCGCCAGCAGTTTACCACAGGGGGCCGGTGAAGCTTTCTTT
TRBV2,TRBD1,-,TRBJ1-5,CASRETGRGIQPQHF,TGTGCCAGCAGGGAGACAGGGAGAGGGATTCAGCCCCAGCATTTT
TRBV10-3,-,-,TRBJ2-7,CAIRRVGALTEQYF,TGTGCCATCCGCCGGGTGGGGGCCCTTACCGAGCAGTACTTC
TRBV7-8,-,once,TRBJ1-5,CASSLVPADQPQHF,TGTGCCAGCAGCTTAGTTCCTGCGGATCAGCCCCAGCATTTT
TRBV10-3,-,-,TRBJ2-1,CAISDPRRGDGRDPFFLHEQFF,TGTGCCATCAGCGACCCTCGGCGGGGAGATGGGCGGGACCCCTTCTTTTTACATGAGCAGTTCTTC
TRBV29-1,-,-,TRBJ1-1,CSVGGSAGRRF,TGCAGCGTTGGGGGATCGGCAGGGAGGCGCTTT
TRBV4-1,-,once,TRBJ1-2,CASSRTGTASNYGYTF,TGCGCCAGCAGCCGGACCGGGACGGCCTCTAACTATGGCTACACCTTC
TRBV2,-,-,TRBJ1-6,CASSPPRPVGNSPLHF,TGTGCCAGCAGTCCACCTAGACCGGTGGGTAATTCACCCCTCCACTTT
TRBV10-3,-,-,TRBJ2-3,CAISEMGIGTDTQYF,TGTGCCATCAGTGAGATGGGGATTGGGACAGATACGCAGTATTTT
TRBV5-6,-,-,TRBJ1-1,CASSLSGFEAFF,TGTGCCAGCAGCTTATCGGGGTTTGAAGCTTTCTTT
TRBV4-3,-,-,TRBJ1-2,CASSQVGVPRSGYTF,TGCGCCAGCAGCCAAGTAGGGGTCCCAAGAAGTGGCTACACCTTC
TRBV21-1,-,once,TRBJ2-1,CATPLSGSSYNEQFF,TGTGCCACCCCCCTGAGCGGGAGCTCCTACAATGAGCAGTTCTTC
TRBV5-1,-,-,TRBJ1-2,CASSSTVSISGYTF,TGCGCCAGCAGCTCGACGGTCAGTATCTCGGGCTACACCTTC
TRBV5-1,-,few,TRBJ2-1,CASSPGPGTQEQFF,TGCGCCAGCAGCCCGGGCCCTGGGACGCAGGAGCAGTTCTTC
TRBV6-5,-,-,TRBJ2-4,CASSTQGGKNIQYF,TGTGCCAGCAGTACTCAGGGTGGAAAAAACATTCAGTACTTC
TRBV4-1,TRBD2,-,TRBJ2-2,CASSLGSGSITGELFF,TGCGCCAGCAGCCTAGGGAGCGGGAGTATCACCGGGGAGCTGTTTTTT
TRBV10-1,TRBD1,-,TRBJ1-1,CASSAHRGQGNTEAFF,TGCGCCAGCAGTGCTCACAGGGGCCAAGGGAACACTGAAGCTTTCTTT
TRBV19,-,-,TRBJ2-7,CASSGGLNYEQYF,TGTGCCAGTAGTGGGGGACTGAACTACGAGCAGTACTTC
TRBV2,-,once,TRBJ2-5,CASNQGIFQETQYF,TGTGCCAGCAACCAGGGTATTTTCCAAGAGACCCAGTACTTC
TRBV12-2,-,-,TRBJ1-1,CASRLERRNTEAFF,TGTGCAAGTCGCTTAGAGAGGAGGAACACTGAAGCTTTCTTT
TRBV6-5,-,-,TRBJ1-3,CASWRGSSGNTIYF,TGTGCCAGCTGGCGGGGGAGCTCTGGAAACACCATATATTTT
TRBV4-1,-,few,TRBJ1-2,CASSPQSFRYGYTF,TGCGCCAGCAGCCCCCAAAGTTTCCGGTATGGCTACACCTTC
TRBV2,TRBD1,-,TRBJ1-4,CASWGRTTGGEKANEKLFF,TGTGCCAGCTGGGGACGAACGACAGGGGGCGAAAAGGCGAATGAAAAACTGTTTTTT
TRBV30,-,-,TRBJ2-7,CAWSVSRIVGESSEQYF,TGTGCCTGGAGTGTGTCCCGGATTGTGGGCGAGTCAAGTGAGCAGTACTTC
TRBV6-4,-,-,TRBJ2-7,CASSDEHPWGGEQYF,TGTGCCAGCAGTGACGAACACCCGTGGGGAGGCGAGCAGTACTTC
TRBV29-1,TRBD2,-,TRBJ2-3,CSVESSGLYTDTQYF,TGCAGCGTTGAATCTTCGGGACTATACACAGATACGCAGTATTTT
TRBV6-1,-,-,TRBJ1-1,CASSEPWNTEAFF,TGTGCCAGCAGTGAGCCGTGGAACACTGAAGCTTTCTTT
TRBV10-3,-,-,TRBJ2-5,CAIRPGTGDQETQYF,TGTGCCATCAGACCGGGAACAGGCGACCAAGAGACCCAGTACTTC